This TCR beta chain was identified in a study of T cells in Graves' hyperthyroidism and ophthalmopathy. At least ten counts were recorded for this clonotype. The antigen remains undetermined. The CDR3 contains 16 residues. V dropped 8 bases and J dropped 5 bases, with 25 bases sitting between them. Per germline, CDR1 MDHEN and CDR2 SYDVKM. Study-wide findings and caveats: Ophthalmopathy was separated from stable hyperthyroidism by a 13 V-J model.

Amplification of TCR beta CDR3 regions used RNA as the template. HTBI primers drove first-round RT-PCR of the TCR CDR3. TCRdb passed the multiplex PCR reads through MiXCR, listing each CDR3 protein once. The data hold hundreds of thousands of distinct CDR3 sequences, with about 15% observed a single time. This receptor was obtained from a woman aged 40-49 years with Graves' ophthalmopathy. V gene TRBV28 combines with J gene TRBJ2-7, with a weak D call TRBD2 (6 bases). What was sequenced was blood. CDR3: CASPPRALAGTHEQYF. In DNA form, the CDR3 reads TGTGCCAGCCCCCCCCGAGCGTTGGCGGGAACCCACGAGCAGTACTTC.